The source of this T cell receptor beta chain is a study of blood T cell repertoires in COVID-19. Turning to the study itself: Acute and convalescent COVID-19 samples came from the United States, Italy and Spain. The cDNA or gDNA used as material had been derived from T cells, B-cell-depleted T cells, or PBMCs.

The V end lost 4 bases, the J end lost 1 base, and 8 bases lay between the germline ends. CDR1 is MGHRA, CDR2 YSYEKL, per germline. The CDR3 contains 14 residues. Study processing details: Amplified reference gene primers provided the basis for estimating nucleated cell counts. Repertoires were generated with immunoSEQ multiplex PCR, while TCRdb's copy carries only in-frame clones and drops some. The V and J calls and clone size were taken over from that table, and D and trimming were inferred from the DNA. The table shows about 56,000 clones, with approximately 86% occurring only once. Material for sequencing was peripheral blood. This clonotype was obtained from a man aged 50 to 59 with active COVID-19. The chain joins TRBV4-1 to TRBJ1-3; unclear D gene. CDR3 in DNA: TGCGCCAGCAGCCCCCCTTCTTCTGGAAACACCATATATTTT. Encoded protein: CASSPPSSGNTIYF.